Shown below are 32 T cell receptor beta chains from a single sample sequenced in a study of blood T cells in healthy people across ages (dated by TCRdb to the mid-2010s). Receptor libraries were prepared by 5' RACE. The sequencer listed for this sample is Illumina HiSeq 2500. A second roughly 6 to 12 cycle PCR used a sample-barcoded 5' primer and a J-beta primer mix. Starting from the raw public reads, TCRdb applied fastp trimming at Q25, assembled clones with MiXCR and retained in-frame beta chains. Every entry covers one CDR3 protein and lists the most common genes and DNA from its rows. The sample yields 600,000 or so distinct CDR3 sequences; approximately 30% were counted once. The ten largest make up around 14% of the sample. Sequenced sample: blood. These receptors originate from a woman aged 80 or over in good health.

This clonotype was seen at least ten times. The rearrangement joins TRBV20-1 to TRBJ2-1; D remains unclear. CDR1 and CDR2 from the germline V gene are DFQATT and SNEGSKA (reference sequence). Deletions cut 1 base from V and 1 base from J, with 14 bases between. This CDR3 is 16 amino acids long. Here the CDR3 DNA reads TGCAGTGCTAGAGCCCTTGAGCGACGGTCCTACAATGAGCAGTTCTTC. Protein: CSARALERRSYNEQFF.

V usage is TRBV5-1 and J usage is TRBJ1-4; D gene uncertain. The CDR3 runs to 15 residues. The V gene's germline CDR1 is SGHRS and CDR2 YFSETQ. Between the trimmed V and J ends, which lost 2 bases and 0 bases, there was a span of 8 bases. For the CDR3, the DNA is TGCGCCAGCAGCTTCCTCGGGTCAACTAATGAAAAACTGTTTTTT. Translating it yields CASSFLGSTNEKLFF.

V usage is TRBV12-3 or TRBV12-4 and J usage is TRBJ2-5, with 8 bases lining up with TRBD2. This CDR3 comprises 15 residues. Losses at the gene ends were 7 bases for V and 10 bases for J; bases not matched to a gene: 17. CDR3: CASTTGTRRADVQYF. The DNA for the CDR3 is TGTGCCAGCACCACCGGGACTAGGAGGGCAGATGTCCAGTACTTC.

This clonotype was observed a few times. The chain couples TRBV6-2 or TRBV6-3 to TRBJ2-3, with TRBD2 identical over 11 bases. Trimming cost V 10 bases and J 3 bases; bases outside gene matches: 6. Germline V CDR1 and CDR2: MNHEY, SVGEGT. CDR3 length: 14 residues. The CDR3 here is CATTRLAGTDTQYF. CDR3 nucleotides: TGTGCCACTACAAGACTAGCGGGGACAGATACGCAGTATTTT.

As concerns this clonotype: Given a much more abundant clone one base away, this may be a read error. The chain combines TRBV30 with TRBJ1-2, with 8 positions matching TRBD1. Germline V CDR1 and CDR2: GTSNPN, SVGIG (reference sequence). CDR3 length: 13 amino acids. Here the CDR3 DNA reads TGTGCCTGGAGTGTCGACAGGGGCTATGGCTGCACCTTC. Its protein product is CAWSVDRGYGCTF.

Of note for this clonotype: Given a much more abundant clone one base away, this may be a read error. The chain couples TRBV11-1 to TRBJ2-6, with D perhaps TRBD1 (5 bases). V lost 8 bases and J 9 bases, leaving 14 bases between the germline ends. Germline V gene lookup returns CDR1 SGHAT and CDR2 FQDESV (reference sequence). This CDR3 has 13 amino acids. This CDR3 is CASGHRRLNVLTF. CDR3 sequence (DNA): TGTGCCAGCGGACATAGACGTCTCAACGTCCTGACTTTC.

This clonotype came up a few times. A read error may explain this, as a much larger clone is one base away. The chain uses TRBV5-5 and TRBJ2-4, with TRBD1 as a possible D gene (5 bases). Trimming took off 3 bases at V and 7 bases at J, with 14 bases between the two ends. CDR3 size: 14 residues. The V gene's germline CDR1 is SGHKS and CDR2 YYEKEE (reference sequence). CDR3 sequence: CASSWASGRNIQYF. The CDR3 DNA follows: TGTGCCAGCAGCTGGGCTTCAGGGCGGAACATTCAGTACTTC.

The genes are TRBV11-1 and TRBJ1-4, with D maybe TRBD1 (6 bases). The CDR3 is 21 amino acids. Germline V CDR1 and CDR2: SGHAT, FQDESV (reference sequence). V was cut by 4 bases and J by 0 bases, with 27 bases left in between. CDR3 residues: CASSSGQGQVGRFATNEKLFF. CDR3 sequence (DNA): TGTGCCAGCAGCTCTGGGCAGGGGCAGGTGGGAAGATTTGCAACTAATGAAAAACTGTTTTTT.

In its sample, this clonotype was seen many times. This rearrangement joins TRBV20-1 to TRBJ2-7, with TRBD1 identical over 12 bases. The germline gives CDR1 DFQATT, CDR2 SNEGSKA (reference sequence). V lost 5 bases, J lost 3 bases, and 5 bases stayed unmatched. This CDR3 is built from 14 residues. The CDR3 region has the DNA TGCAGTGCTTCCGGGACAGGGGGCTACTACGAGCAGTACTTC. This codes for CSASGTGGYYEQYF.

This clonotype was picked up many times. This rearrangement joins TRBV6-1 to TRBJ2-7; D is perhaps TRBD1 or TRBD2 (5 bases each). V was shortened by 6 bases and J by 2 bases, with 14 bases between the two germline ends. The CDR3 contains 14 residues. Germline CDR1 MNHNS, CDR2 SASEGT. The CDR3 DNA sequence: TGTGCCAGCAGCCGGGACGCTACCGCCTACGAGCAGTACTTC. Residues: CASSRDATAYEQYF.

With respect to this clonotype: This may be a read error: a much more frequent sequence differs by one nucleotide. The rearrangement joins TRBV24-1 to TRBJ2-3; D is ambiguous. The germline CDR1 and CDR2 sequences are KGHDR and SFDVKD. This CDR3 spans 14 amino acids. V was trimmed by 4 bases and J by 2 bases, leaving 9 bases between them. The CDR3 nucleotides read TGTGCCACCAGTGAGTTCCCGGACACAGATACGCAGTATTTT. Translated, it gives CATSEFPDTDTQYF.

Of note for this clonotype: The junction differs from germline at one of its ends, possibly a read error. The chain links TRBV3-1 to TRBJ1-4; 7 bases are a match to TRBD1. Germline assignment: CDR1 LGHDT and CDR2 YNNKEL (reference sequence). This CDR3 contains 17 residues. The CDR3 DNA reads TGTGCCAGCAGCCACTTGACAGGGAATCCAACTAATAAAAAACTGTTTTTT. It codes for CASSHLTGNPTNKKLFF. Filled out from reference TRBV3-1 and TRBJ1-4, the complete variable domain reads DTAVSQTPKYLVTQMGNDKSIKCEQNLGHDTMYWYKQDSKKFLKIMFSYNNKELIINETVPNRFSPKSPDKAHLNLHINSLELGDSAVYFCASSHLTGNPTNKKLFFGSGTQLSVL.

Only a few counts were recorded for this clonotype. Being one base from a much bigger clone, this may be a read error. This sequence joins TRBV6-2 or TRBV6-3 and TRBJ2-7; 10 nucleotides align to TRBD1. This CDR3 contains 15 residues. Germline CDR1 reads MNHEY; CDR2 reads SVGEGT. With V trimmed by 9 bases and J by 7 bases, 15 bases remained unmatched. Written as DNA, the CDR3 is TGTGCCAGTGAACCCGGGACAGGGGTTATCGATGAGCAGTACTTC. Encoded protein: CASEPGTGVIDEQYF.

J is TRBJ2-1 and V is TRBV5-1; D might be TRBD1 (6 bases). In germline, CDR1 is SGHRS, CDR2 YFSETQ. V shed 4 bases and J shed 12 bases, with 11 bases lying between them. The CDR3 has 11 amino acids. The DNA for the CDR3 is TGCGCCAGCAGCCCAGGGACAACGCAGTTCTTC. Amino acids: CASSPGTTQFF.

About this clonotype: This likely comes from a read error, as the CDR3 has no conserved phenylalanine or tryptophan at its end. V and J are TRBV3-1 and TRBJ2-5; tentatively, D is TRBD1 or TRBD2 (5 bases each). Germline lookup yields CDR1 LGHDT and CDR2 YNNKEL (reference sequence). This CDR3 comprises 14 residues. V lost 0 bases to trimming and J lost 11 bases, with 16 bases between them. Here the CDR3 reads CASSQERGDDEQYC. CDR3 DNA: TGTGCCAGCAGCCAAGAACGAGGGGACGATGAGCAGTACTGC.

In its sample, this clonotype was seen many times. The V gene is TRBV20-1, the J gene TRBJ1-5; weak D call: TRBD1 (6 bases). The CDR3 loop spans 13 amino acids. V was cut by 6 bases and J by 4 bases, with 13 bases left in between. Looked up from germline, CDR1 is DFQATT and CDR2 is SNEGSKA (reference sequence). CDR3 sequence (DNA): TGCAGTGCCCAGGACAGTCCGAATCAGCCCCAGCATTTT. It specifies CSAQDSPNQPQHF.

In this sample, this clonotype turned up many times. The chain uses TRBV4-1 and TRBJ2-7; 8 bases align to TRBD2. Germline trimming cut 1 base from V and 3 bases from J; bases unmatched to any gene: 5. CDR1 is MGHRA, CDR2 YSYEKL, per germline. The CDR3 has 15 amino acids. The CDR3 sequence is CASSQVAGGRYEQYF. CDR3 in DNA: TGCGCCAGCAGCCAAGTTGCGGGGGGTCGCTACGAGCAGTACTTC.

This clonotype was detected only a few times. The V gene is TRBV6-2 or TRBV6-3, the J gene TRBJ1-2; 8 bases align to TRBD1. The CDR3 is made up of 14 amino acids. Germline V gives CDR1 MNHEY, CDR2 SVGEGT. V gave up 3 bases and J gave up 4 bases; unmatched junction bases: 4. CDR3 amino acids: CASSYSTGAYGYTF. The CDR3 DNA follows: TGTGCCAGCAGTTATTCGACAGGGGCCTATGGCTACACCTTC.

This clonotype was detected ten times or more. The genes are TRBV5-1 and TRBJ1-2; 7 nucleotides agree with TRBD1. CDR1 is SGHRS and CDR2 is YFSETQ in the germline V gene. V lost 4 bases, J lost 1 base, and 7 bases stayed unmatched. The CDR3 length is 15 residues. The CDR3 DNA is TGCGCCAGCAGCCCGGGGGGACAGCTTAACTATGGCTACACCTTC. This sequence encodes CASSPGGQLNYGYTF.

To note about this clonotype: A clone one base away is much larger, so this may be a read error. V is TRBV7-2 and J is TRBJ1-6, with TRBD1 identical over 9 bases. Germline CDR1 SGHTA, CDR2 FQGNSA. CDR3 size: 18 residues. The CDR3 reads CVSSLAVGDRGVYSPLHF. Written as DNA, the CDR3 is TGTGTCAGCAGCTTAGCGGTTGGCGACAGGGGGGTTTATTCACCCCTCCACTTT.

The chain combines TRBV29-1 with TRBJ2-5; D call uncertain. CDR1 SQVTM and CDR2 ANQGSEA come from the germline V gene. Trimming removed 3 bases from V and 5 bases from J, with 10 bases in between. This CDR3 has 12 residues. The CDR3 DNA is TGCAGCGTTGAGACCAGAAGGGAGACCCAGTACTTC. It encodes CSVETRRETQYF. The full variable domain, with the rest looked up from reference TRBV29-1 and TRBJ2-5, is SAVISQKPSRDICQRGTSLTIQCQVDSQVTMMFWYRQQPGQSLTLIATANQGSEATYESGFVIDKFPISRPNLTFSTLTVSNMSPEDSSIYLCSVETRRETQYFGPGTRLLVL.

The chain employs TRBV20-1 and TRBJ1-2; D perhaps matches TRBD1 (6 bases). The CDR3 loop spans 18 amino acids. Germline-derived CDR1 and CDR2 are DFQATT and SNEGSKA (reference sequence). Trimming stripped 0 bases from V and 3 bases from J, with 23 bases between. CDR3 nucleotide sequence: TGCAGTGCTAGAGATGTTGGGGGGCCCACTGACTCAGACTATGGCTACACCTTC. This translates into CSARDVGGPTDSDYGYTF.

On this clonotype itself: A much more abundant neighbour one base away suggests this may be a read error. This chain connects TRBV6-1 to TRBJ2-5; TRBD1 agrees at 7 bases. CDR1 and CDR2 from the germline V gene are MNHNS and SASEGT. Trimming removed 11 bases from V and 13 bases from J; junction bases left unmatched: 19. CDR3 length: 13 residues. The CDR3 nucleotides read TGTGCCGGAGCAAGGGGACAGCACTACGAGCGGTACTTC. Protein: CAGARGQHYERYF.

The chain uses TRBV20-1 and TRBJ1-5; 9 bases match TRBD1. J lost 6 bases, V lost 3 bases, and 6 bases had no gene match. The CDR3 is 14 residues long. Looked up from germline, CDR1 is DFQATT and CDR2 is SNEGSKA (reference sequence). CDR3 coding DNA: TGCAGTGCTAGTAGGACAGGGGTAAGTCAGCCCCAGCATTTT. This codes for CSASRTGVSQPQHF.

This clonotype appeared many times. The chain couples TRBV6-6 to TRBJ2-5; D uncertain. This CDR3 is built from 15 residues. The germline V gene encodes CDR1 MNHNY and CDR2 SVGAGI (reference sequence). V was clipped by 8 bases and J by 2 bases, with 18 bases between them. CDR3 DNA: TGTGCCAGCGGTCCGGGCCGTCGTATGCAAGAGACCCAGTACTTC. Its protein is CASGPGRRMQETQYF.

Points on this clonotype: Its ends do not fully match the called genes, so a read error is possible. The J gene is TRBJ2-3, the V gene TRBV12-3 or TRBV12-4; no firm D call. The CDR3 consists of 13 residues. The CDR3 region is CASSLLSTDAQYF. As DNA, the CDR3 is TGTGCCAGCAGTTTACTTAGCACAGATGCGCAGTATTTT.

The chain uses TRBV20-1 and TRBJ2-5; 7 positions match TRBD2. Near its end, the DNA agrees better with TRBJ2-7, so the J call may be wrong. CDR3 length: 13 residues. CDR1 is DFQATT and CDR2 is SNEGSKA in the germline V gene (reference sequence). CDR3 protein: CSASGRTSYEQYF. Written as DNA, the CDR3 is TGCAGTGCTAGCGGGAGGACCTCCTACGAGCAGTACTTC.

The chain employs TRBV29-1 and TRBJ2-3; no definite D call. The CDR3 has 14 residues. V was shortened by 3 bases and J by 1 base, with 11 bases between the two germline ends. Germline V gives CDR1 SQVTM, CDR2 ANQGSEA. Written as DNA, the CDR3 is TGCAGCGTTGACGACGGGCGAGGCACAGATACGCAGTATTTT. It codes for CSVDDGRGTDTQYF.

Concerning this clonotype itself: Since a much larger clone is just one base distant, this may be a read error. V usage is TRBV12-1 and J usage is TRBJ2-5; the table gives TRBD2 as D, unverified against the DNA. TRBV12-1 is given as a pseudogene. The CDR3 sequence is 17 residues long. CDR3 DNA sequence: TGTACCAGCAACTTTGACCCTGCCGCAGGGCACCAAGAGACCCAGTACTTC. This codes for CTSNFDPAAGHQETQYF.

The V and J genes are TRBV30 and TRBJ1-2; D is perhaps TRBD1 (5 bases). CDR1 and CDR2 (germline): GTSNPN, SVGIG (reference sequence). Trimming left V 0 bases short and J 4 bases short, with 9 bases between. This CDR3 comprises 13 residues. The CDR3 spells CAWSVGGLYGYTF. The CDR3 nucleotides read TGTGCCTGGAGTGTCGGGGGTCTCTATGGCTACACCTTC.

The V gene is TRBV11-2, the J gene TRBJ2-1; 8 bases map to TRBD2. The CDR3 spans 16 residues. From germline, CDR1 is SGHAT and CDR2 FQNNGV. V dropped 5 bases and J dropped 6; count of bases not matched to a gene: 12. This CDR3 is CASSPRGRGGPNEQFF. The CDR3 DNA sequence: TGTGCCAGCAGCCCCCGGGGCCGCGGGGGGCCCAATGAGCAGTTCTTC. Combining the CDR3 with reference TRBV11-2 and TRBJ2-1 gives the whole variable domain EAGVAQSPRYKIIEKRQSVAFWCNPISGHATLYWYQQILGQGPKLLIQFQNNGVVDDSQLPKDRFSAERLKGVDSTLKIQPAKLEDSAVYLCASSPRGRGGPNEQFFGPGTRLTVL.

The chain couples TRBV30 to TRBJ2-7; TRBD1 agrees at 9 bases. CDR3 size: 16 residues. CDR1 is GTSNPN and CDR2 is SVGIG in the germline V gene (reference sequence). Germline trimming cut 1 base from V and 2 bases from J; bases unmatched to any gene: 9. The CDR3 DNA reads TGTGCCTGGAGTGCCTCCGGGACAGGGTTAGCCTACGAGCAGTACTTC. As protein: CAWSASGTGLAYEQYF.